A single sample gave rise to the 11 T cell receptor beta chains below, sequenced in a study of neurological immune-mediated disorders. TCRdb used MiXCR to reprocess the 5' RACE reads, holding one entry per CDR3 protein. The sample holds tens of thousands of distinct CDR3 sequences; 10% to 13% are singletons and the top ten take around 2%. Source material: PBMCs. All receptors come from a man aged 35 to 55 in good health.

This clonotype was recorded many times. This chain links TRBV7-9 with TRBJ1-6, with 7 bases identical to TRBD1. J gave up 7 bases and V 5 bases, and 8 bases lay outside the gene matches. Per germline, CDR1 SEHNR and CDR2 FQNEAQ (reference sequence). The CDR3 contains 15 residues. CDR3 nucleotides: TGTGCCAGCAGCCCTCAGGGGGTAGAGAATTCACCCCTCCACTTT. It codes for CASSPQGVENSPLHF. Drawing the rest from reference TRBV7-9 and TRBJ1-6, the complete variable domain is DTGVSQNPRHKITKRGQNVTFRCDPISEHNRLYWYRQTLGQGPEFLTYFQNEAQLEKSRLLSDRFSAERPKGSFSTLEIQRTEQGDSAMYLCASSPQGVENSPLHFGNGTRLTVT.

There are many counts of this clonotype. The chain uses TRBV7-2 and TRBJ2-3, with 10 nucleotides matching TRBD2. Germline CDR1 is SGHTA and CDR2 is FQGNSA. The CDR3 spans 18 residues. Unmatched junction bases numbered 14, after V lost 3 bases and J lost 5 bases. This CDR3 is CASSFPKYSSGRRDTQYF. DNA for the CDR3: TGTGCCAGCAGCTTCCCAAAATACTCTAGCGGGAGAAGAGATACGCAGTATTTT.

This clonotype has a count of ten or more. The chain employs TRBV29-1 and TRBJ1-5, with D possibly matching TRBD1 (6 bases). Per the germline V gene, CDR1 is SQVTM and CDR2 is ANQGSEA. The CDR3 spans 13 residues. The V end lost 7 bases, the J end lost 6 bases, and 16 bases lay between the germline ends. The CDR3 DNA reads TGCAGCGCCGGAGACAGGAACGCTCAGCCCCAGCATTTT. Residues: CSAGDRNAQPQHF.

Many counts were recorded for this clonotype. The V and J genes are TRBV20-1 and TRBJ2-1, with TRBD2 identical over 7 bases. The length of the CDR3 is 15 residues. The V and J ends lost 0 bases and 4 bases, in that order; junction bases with no gene match: 6. The germline V gene encodes CDR1 DFQATT and CDR2 SNEGSKA (reference sequence). Written as DNA, the CDR3 is TGCAGTGCTAGAGATAGGACGGGGGGTTACAATGAGCAGTTCTTC. It encodes CSARDRTGGYNEQFF.

This clonotype was detected many times. The chain recombines TRBV11-2 with TRBJ2-2, with 10 bases aligning to TRBD2. V trimming: 0 bases; J trimming: 0 bases; junction bases outside the gene matches: 4. CDR3 size: 18 residues. Germline V CDR1 and CDR2: SGHAT, FQNNGV. In nucleotides, the CDR3 is TGTGCCAGCAGCTTAGAACTAGCGGGAACCGCGAACACCGGGGAGCTGTTTTTT. Protein product: CASSLELAGTANTGELFF.

This clonotype was seen at least ten times. V and J are TRBV5-1 and TRBJ1-1; 9 bases map to TRBD1. Germline V gives CDR1 SGHRS, CDR2 YFSETQ. After removal of 3 bases from V and 4 bases from J, the junction contained 10 bases not matched to a gene. The CDR3 consists of 16 residues. The CDR3 is CASSSPTDRGVTEAFF. The CDR3, as DNA: TGCGCCAGCAGCTCTCCGACCGACAGGGGGGTCACTGAAGCTTTCTTT.

This clonotype occurred many times. The chain couples TRBV5-5 to TRBJ2-5; D gene ambiguous. This CDR3 is 11 amino acids long. Trimming cost V 4 bases and J 4 bases, with 5 bases left between them. CDR1 SGHKS and CDR2 YYEKEE come from the germline V gene (reference sequence). The CDR3 spells CASSRVETQYF. DNA of the CDR3: TGTGCCAGCAGCCGGGTAGAGACCCAGTACTTC. The full variable domain, with the rest looked up from reference TRBV5-5 and TRBJ2-5, is DAGVTQSPTHLIKTRGQQVTLRCSPISGHKSVSWYQQVLGQGPQFIFQYYEKEERGRGNFPDRFSARQFPNYSSELNVNALLLGDSALYLCASSRVETQYFGPGTRLLVL.

The chain is built from TRBV29-1 and TRBJ1-2; tentative D call: TRBD1 (5 bases). The CDR3 contains 14 residues. Deletions cut 4 bases from V and 8 bases from J, with 20 bases between. Germline CDR1 and CDR2: SQVTM and ANQGSEA. CDR3 residues: CSVGAGRELGGYTF. CDR3 DNA sequence: TGCAGCGTTGGGGCCGGCAGGGAACTCGGAGGCTACACCTTC.

This clonotype was seen ten or more times. The chain uses TRBV29-1 and TRBJ1-2, with D possibly matching TRBD1 (5 bases). The CDR3 length is 11 residues. Deletions cut 4 bases from V and 5 bases from J, with 8 bases between. Germline lookup yields CDR1 SQVTM and CDR2 ANQGSEA. The CDR3 DNA reads TGCAGCGTTGCAGGGCTTTATGGCTACACCTTC. This gives the protein CSVAGLYGYTF.

This clonotype showed up many times. This chain connects TRBV5-1 to TRBJ1-2; the D gene is possibly TRBD1 (5 bases). Germline loops: CDR1 SGHRS, CDR2 YFSETQ. With 0 bases removed from V and 1 base from J, the gap between germline ends came to 7 bases. The CDR3 is 14 residues long. The chain's CDR3 is CASSLDQGNYGYTF. CDR3 DNA sequence: TGCGCCAGCAGCTTGGATCAGGGTAACTATGGCTACACCTTC.

This clonotype was counted many times. V and J are TRBV13 and TRBJ2-2; TRBD2 aligns across 12 bases. V dropped 6 bases and J dropped 5; count of bases not matched to a gene: 7. The length of the CDR3 is 16 residues. Germline V lookup: CDR1 PRHDT, CDR2 FYEKMQ (reference sequence). CDR3 coding DNA: TGTGCCAGCAGTCACGGACTAGCGGGGATTACCGGGGAGCTGTTTTTT. It specifies CASSHGLAGITGELFF.